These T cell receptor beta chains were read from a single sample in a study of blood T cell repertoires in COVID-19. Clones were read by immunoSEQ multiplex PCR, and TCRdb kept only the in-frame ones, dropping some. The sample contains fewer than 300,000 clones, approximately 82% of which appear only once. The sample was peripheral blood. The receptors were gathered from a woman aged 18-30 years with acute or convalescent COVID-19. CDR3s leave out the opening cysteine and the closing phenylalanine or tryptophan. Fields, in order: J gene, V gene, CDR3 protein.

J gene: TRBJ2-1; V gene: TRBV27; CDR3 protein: ASSLLAGGNNEQF
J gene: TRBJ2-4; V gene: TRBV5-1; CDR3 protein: ASSSRLVGESKNIQY
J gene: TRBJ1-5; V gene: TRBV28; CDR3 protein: ASSIQGQPQH
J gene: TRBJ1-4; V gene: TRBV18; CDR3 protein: ASLGQEGEKLF
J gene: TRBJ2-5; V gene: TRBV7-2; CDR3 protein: ASSLPLSSGRRETQY
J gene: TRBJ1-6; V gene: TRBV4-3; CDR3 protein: ASSQVFLRESPLH
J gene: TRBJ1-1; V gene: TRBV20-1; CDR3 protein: SASPLQGATF
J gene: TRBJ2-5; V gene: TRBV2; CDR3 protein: ASIVGLAGGKETQY
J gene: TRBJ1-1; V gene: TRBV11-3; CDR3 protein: ASSLGQGKGARNTEAF
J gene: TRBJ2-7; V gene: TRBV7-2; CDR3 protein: ASSLGGGGPPYEQY
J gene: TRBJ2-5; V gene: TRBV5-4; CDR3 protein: ASSWTGNQETQY
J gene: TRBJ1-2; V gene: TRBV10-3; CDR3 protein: AIKTGTDKNYGYT
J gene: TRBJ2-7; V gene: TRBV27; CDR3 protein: ASSLGGWEGPEQY
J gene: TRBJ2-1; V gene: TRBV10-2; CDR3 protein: ASSESVSGISEQF
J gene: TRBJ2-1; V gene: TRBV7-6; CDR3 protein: ASSLVPGLADNEQF
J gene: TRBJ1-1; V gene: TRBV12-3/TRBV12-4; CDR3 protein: ASSFRDREAF
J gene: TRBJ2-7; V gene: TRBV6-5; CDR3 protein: ASSFSGFREQY
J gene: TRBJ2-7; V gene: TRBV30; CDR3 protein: AWSVAMTGEQY
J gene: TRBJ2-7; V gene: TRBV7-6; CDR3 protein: ASSPQASFAYEQY
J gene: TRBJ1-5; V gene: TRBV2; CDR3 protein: ASNSPGESNQPQH
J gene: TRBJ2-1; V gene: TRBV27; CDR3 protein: ASSPPSDPAYNEQF
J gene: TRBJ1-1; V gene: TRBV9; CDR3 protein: ASSVGQGTEAF
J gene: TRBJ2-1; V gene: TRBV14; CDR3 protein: ASSQSVRGEQF
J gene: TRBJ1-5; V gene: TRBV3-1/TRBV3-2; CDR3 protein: ASSQGGQPQH
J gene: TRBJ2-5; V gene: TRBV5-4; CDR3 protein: ASSFRDNQETQY
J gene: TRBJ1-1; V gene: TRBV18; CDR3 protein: ASSQGQNTEAF
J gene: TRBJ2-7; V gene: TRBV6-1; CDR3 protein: ASSETGGSSYEQY
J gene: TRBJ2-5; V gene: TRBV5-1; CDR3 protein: ASSLALGLQETQY
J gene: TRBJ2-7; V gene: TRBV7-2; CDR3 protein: ASSLVSTGVTYEQY
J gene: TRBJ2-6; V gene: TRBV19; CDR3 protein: ASSIDRGARSGANVLT
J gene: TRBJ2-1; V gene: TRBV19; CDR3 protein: ASSAIAGWSTDEQF
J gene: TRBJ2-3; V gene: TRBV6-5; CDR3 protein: ASSYTGQGATQY
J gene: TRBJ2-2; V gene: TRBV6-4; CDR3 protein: ASREGLSVAGELF
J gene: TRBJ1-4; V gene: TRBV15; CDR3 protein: ATSRDWRENEKLF
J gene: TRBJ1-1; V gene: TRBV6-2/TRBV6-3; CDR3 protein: ASSYSTTTVNTEAF
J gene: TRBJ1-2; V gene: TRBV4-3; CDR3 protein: ASSPGVNYGYT
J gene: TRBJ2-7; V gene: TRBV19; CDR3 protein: ASSLKGQLDVYEQY
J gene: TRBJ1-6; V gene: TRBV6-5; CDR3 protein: ASRPTGNNSPLH
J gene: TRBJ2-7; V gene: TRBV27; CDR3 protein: ASSSPRLAGEGEQY
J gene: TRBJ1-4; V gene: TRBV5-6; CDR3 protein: ASSLLGQIEKLF
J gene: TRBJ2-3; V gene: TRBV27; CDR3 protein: AAGKTGIGPDTQY
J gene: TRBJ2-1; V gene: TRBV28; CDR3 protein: ASSSPGLVFRSYNEQF
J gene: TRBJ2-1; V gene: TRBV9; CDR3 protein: ASSAGLAYHNEQF
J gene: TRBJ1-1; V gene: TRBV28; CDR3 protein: ASSLKTANEAF
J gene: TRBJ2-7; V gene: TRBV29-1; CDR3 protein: SVHGTGGNEQY
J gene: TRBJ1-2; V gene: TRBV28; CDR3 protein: ASSSQPGANYGYT
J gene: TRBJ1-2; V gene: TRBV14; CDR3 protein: ASSQAGQGDGYT
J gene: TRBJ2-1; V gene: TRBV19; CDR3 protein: ASSIGLADEQF
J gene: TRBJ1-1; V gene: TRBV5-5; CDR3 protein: ATGTGTMNTEAF
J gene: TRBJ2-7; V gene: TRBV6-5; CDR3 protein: ASSFLAGAGEQY